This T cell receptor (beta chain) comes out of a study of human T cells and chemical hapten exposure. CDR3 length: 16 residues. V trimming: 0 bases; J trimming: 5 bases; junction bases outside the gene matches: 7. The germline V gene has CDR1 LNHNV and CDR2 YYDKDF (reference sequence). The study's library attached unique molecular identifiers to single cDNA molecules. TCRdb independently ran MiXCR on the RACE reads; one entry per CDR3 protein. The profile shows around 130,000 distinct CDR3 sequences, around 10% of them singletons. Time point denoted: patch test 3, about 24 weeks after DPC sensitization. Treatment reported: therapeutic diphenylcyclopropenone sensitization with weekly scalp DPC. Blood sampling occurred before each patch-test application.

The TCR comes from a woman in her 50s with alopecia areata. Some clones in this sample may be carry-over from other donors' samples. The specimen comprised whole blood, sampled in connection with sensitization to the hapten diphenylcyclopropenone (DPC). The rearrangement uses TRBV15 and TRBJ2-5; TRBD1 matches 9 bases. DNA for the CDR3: TGTGCCACCAGCAGAGATTTTAGGACAGGGGTGGAGACCCAGTACTTC. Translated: CATSRDFRTGVETQYF.